The next 15 T cell receptor beta chains were all read from a single sample in a study of memory CD4+ T cells and cytomegalovirus serostatus. The repertoire was sequenced with immunoSEQ multiplex PCR; TCRdb's copy has only in-frame clones and lacks some. The profile shows under 80,000 clones, around 86% of them singletons. The sort gate was single viable CD3+CD4+CD8-CD45RO+ cells for memory CD4+ T cells. The sample was memory CD4+ T cells from blood. All receptors derive from an adult in good health and CMV-seronegative.

This rearrangement joins TRBV7-8 to TRBJ2-1; D ambiguous. Trimming shortened V by 5 bases and J by 1 base, and 15 bases separated the two germline ends. The CDR3 contains 16 residues. Per the germline V gene, CDR1 is SGHVS and CDR2 is FQNEAQ. Written as DNA, the CDR3 is TGTGCCAGCAGCCACGGTAGGTTGAGATCCTACAATGAGCAGTTCTTC. Amino acids: CASSHGRLRSYNEQFF.

The chain recombines TRBV6-4 with TRBJ2-7; no reliable D call. CDR1 and CDR2 (germline): MRHNA, SNTAGT. Trimming removed 6 bases from V and 3 bases from J, with 9 bases in between. The CDR3 has 12 amino acids. The CDR3 protein is CASSPTLYEQYF. The CDR3 nucleotides read TGTGCCAGCAGCCCGACACTCTACGAGCAGTACTTC.

The V gene is TRBV30, the J gene TRBJ2-2; D gene uncertain. Trimming took 2 bases from V and 4 from J, leaving 5 bases between them. The germline CDR1 and CDR2 sequences are GTSNPN and SVGIG (reference sequence). The CDR3 totals 12 residues. CDR3 bases: TGTGCCTGGAGTTATTCCACCGGGGAGCTGTTTTTT. Protein product: CAWSYSTGELFF.

The V gene is TRBV6-1, the J gene TRBJ2-3; weak D call: TRBD2 (5 bases). The ends were cut back, 2 bases at V and 8 bases at J, with 11 bases in the middle. This CDR3 is built from 13 residues. Germline V CDR1 and CDR2: MNHNS, SASEGT. This CDR3 reads CASSESMGSTQYF. The CDR3, as DNA: TGTGCCAGCAGTGAAAGTATGGGGAGTACGCAGTATTTT.

V usage is TRBV30 and J usage is TRBJ2-7; tentative D call: TRBD1 (8 bases). Per the germline V gene, CDR1 is GTSNPN and CDR2 is SVGIG (reference sequence). The CDR3 runs to 15 residues. The V gene lost 4 bases and the J gene lost 6 bases, with 22 bases spanning the gap. This CDR3 is CAWTPPDREGPEQYF. CDR3 nucleotide sequence: TGTGCCTGGACCCCCCCGGACAGGGAGGGTCCCGAGCAGTACTTC. Full variable domain (missing parts from reference TRBV30 and TRBJ2-7): SQTIHQWPATLVQPVGSPLSLECTVEGTSNPNLYWYRQAAGRGLQLLFYSVGIGQISSEVPQNLSASRPQDRQFILSSKKLLLSDSGFYLCAWTPPDREGPEQYFGPGTRLTVT.

The rearrangement links TRBV9 to TRBJ2-2, with D maybe TRBD2 (8 bases). CDR1 is SGDLS and CDR2 is YYNGEE in the germline V gene. V was trimmed by 3 bases and J by 6 bases, leaving 21 bases between them. The CDR3 loop spans 17 amino acids. Written as DNA, the CDR3 is TGTGCCAGCAGCGCCCGGGAGGGCGGGACAGTCCCCGGGGAGCTGTTTTTT. Encoded protein: CASSAREGGTVPGELFF.

The J gene is TRBJ1-2, the V gene TRBV7-8; possibly TRBD1 for D (5 bases). Trimming removed 6 bases at V and 3 bases at J, with 17 bases between. This CDR3 region has 15 residues. The germline V gene encodes CDR1 SGHVS and CDR2 FQNEAQ. The CDR3 loop reads CASSSTVGTDYGYTF. CDR3 bases: TGTGCCAGCAGTTCTACCGTCGGGACGGACTATGGCTACACCTTC.

The chain links TRBV7-6 to TRBJ1-2, with 7 bases lining up with TRBD1. CDR3 length equals 13 residues. Germline CDR1 SGHVS, CDR2 FNYEAQ. Trimming took 3 bases from V and 7 from J; bases not matched to a gene: 5. The CDR3 sequence: CASSLEGAFGYTF. CDR3 sequence (DNA): TGTGCCAGCAGCTTGGAGGGGGCGTTTGGCTACACCTTC. Full variable domain (outside the CDR3, taken from reference TRBV7-6 and TRBJ1-2): GAGVSQSPRYKVTKRGQDVALRCDPISGHVSLYWYRQALGQGPEFLTYFNYEAQQDKSGLPNDRFSAERPEGSISTLTIQRTEQRDSAMYRCASSLEGAFGYTFGSGTRLTVV.

For this clone: One end of the junction varies from germline; a read error may be responsible. The chain employs TRBV5-4 and TRBJ2-2, with D possibly TRBD2 on 5 matching bases. Germline V gene sequence: CDR1 SGHNT, CDR2 YYREEE (reference sequence). This CDR3 has 16 residues. This CDR3 is CASSLLIYGNAGELFF. CDR3 in DNA: TGTGCCAGCAGCTTGCTGATTTACGGGAACGCCGGGGAGCTGTTTTTT. Together with reference TRBV5-4 and TRBJ2-2, the CDR3 gives the full variable domain: ETGVTQSPTHLIKTRGQQVTLRCSSQSGHNTVSWYQQALGQGPQFIFQYYREEENGRGNFPPRFSGLQFPNYSSELNVNALELDDSALYLCASSLLIYGNAGELFFGEGSRLTVL.

V and J are TRBV2 and TRBJ1-1; weak D call: TRBD1 (5 bases). Germline lookup yields CDR1 SNHLY and CDR2 FYNNEI. This CDR3 spans 12 amino acids. V was clipped by 5 bases and J by 11 bases, with 15 bases between them. The CDR3 sequence is CASSYRGSRAFF. CDR3 coding DNA: TGTGCCAGCAGTTACCGGGGGTCCCGTGCTTTCTTT.

The chain employs TRBV29-1 and TRBJ2-5; the D is unclear. V dropped 3 bases and J dropped 2 bases, with 10 bases sitting between them. Germline V gene lookup returns CDR1 SQVTM and CDR2 ANQGSEA. CDR3 length equals 13 residues. CDR3 residues: CSVDSGWQETQYF. The CDR3, as DNA: TGCAGCGTTGATAGTGGGTGGCAAGAGACCCAGTACTTC.

The chain carries TRBV7-8 and TRBJ1-5; D unclear. The CDR3 sequence is 15 residues long. Germline V gene data show CDR1 as SGHVS and CDR2 as FQNEAQ. The V end was cut by 3 bases, the J end by 0 bases, with 9 bases between. In DNA, the CDR3 is TGTGCCAGCAGCTTGGGCAGGTTTAGCAATCAGCCCCAGCATTTT. Translated: CASSLGRFSNQPQHF.

This clone was seen once. The V call is TRBV7-7, the J call TRBJ2-7; D is uncertain. The V gene's germline CDR1 is SSHAT and CDR2 FNYEAQ (reference sequence). V lost 1 base to trimming and J lost 5 bases, with 9 bases between them. The CDR3 runs to 13 residues. The CDR3, as DNA: TGTGCCAGCAGCTTAGGTAGGGATCACGAGCAGTACTTC. This encodes CASSLGRDHEQYF.

CDR3 DNA sequence: TGTGCCAGCAGCGGAGGGACAGCCCATGAAGCTTTCTTT. Residues: CASSGGTAHEAFF. The genes are TRBV5-4 and TRBJ1-1; 7 nucleotides match TRBD1. Germline V gene lookup returns CDR1 SGHNT and CDR2 YYREEE (reference sequence). This CDR3 is built from 13 residues. J gave up 7 bases and V 4 bases, and 7 bases lay outside the gene matches.

The chain carries TRBV4-1 and TRBJ2-7; D ambiguous. The V end lost 0 bases, the J end lost 5 bases, and 20 bases lay between the germline ends. This CDR3 has 17 residues. Germline CDR1 and CDR2: MGHRA and YSYEKL. CDR3 coding DNA: TGCGCCAGCAGCCAAGAATTTGCCAGGTTGTTTAGGAACGAGCAGTACTTC. Translation gives CASSQEFARLFRNEQYF.